Listed here is a single T cell receptor (beta chain). The source of the sample is a study of cytomegalovirus exposure and HLA in healthy donors. The CDR3 covers 14 residues. The V gene lost 3 bases and the J gene lost 3 bases, with 12 bases spanning the gap. The germline V gene has CDR1 SGDLS and CDR2 YYNGEE. 13 Jbeta primers and 60 Vbeta primers were used for the PCR. The assay was immunoSEQ multiplex PCR, and TCRdb's table has in-frame clones only and misses some. The data show some 140,000 clones, roughly 76% seen once. The chain recombines TRBV9 with TRBJ1-2, with TRBD1 as a possible D gene (6 bases). The origin of this receptor is a woman aged 40 to 50 in good health and CMV-seronegative. Sequencing input: PBMCs. The CDR3 DNA reads TGTGCCAGCAGCGCGGCGCCAGGGGACTATGGCTACACCTTC. It is translated as CASSAAPGDYGYTF.